The subject of this entry is one TCR beta chain. What it binds is unknown. This sample is part of a study of shared clonotypes between healthy human individuals. The CDR3 has 11 amino acids. V was clipped by 2 bases and J by 4 bases, with 5 bases between them. Germline V gene data show CDR1 as SQVTM and CDR2 as ANQGSEA. Naive CD8 cells lacked CD45RO and underwent positive selection for CCR7, leaving out terminally differentiated effector memory CD45RA+ cells. The repertoire was sequenced with immunoSEQ multiplex PCR; TCRdb's copy has only in-frame clones and lacks some. The table records about 2 million clones, approximately 95% of them present only once. The study, taken as a whole, reports: Naive CD4 clonotype sharing across a handful of donors was 4% to 5.5%. Investigators collected only blood, and repertoires in tissues likely differ.

This sequence was found in a man aged 18 to 30 in good health. V gene TRBV29-1 combines with J gene TRBJ1-2; D call uncertain. Specimen: naive CD8+ T cells sorted from blood. CDR3 in amino acids: CSVESVYGYTF. The CDR3 region has the DNA TGCAGCGTTGAATCAGTCTATGGCTACACCTTC.